This entry describes one T cell receptor (beta chain). As yet, its antigen is unknown. The authors incorporated unique molecular identifiers into the TCR beta cDNA libraries. TCRdb re-called the PCR reads through MiXCR, storing one row per CDR3 protein. The repertoire holds roughly 540,000 distinct CDR3 sequences, with around 36% as singletons. The CDR3 loop spans 14 amino acids. Trimming removed 0 bases at V and 3 bases at J, with 4 bases between. Germline CDR1 reads SGHRS; CDR2 reads YFSETQ. The data were obtained in a study of post-analysis software for immune sequencing data. Study in general: Both relapsing-remitting and secondary progressive multiple sclerosis featured among the disease courses, as did progressive-relapsing multiple sclerosis. Notes on the study in general: Included in a set of about five TRBV segments more frequent in patients than controls were TRBV5-6, TRBV5-1 and TRBV20-1. F measure showed strong co-clustering of same-batch samples.

This rearrangement joins TRBV5-1 to TRBJ1-6; D is unresolved. The specimen sequenced was blood. This TCR was recovered from a girl under 18 with multiple sclerosis. The CDR3 DNA sequence: TGCGCCAGCAGCTTGGACCTCTATAATTCACCCCTCCACTTT. Translating gives CASSLDLYNSPLHF.